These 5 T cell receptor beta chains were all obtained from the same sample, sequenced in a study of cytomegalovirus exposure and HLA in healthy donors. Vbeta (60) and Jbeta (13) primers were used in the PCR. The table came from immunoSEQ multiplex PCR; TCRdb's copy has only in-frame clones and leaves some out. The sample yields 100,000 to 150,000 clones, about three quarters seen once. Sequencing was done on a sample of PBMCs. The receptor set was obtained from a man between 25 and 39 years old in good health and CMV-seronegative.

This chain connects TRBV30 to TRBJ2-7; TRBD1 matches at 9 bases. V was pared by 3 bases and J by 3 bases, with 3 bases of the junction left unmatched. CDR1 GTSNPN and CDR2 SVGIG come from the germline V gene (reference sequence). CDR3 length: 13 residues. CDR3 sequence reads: CAWSGTGFYEQYF. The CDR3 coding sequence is TGTGCCTGGAGCGGGACAGGGTTCTACGAGCAGTACTTC.

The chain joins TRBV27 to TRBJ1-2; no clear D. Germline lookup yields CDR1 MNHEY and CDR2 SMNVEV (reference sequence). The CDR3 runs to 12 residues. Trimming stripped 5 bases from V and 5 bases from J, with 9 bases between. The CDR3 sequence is CASSPEGYGYTF. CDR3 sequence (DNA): TGTGCCAGCAGTCCGGAGGGTTATGGCTACACCTTC.

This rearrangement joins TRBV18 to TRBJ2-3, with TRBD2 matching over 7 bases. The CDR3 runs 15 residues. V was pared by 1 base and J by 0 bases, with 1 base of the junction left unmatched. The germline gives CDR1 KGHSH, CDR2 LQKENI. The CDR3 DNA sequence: TGTGCCAGCTCACCACGAGCGGGGAGCACAGATACGCAGTATTTT. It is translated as CASSPRAGSTDTQYF.

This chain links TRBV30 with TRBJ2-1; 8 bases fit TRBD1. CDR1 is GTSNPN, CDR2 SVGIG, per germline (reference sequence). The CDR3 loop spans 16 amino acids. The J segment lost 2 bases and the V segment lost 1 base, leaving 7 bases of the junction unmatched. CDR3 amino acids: CAWSANRDRTYNEQFF. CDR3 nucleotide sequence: TGTGCCTGGAGTGCAAACCGGGACAGGACCTACAATGAGCAGTTCTTC.

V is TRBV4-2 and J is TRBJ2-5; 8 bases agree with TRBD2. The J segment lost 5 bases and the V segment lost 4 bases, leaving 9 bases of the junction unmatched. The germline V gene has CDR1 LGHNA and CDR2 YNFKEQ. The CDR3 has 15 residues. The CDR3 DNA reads TGTGCCAGCAGCCTGGGTGGGAGCGGGGGCGAGACCCAGTACTTC. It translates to CASSLGGSGGETQYF.